This entry lists 6 T cell receptor delta chains sequenced from one sample in a study of γδ T cells in repeated Plasmodium falciparum infection. Vgamma9/Vdelta2+ and Vdelta2-negative gammadelta T cells were flow-sorted from PBMC for bulk sequencing. TCRdb applied CATT to the multiplex PCR reads for clone calling. The sample consists of around 50,000 delta-chain clones, roughly 1.5% of them appearing once. The sample taken for sequencing was gamma-delta T cells from blood. These receptors were taken from a pool of human donors (malaria-infected and uninfected, not separated).

This clone was detected a few times. Only one base separates this from a far larger clonotype, so it likely reflects a read error. Other DNA sequences in this specimen translate into the identical CDR3. The CDR3 loop is CALGDLSSSGGYYTDKLIF. In DNA, the CDR3 is TGTGCTCTTGGGGACCTGTCATCCTCTGGGGGATACTACACCGATAAGCTCATCTTT. V and J are TRDV1 and TRDJ1, with 11 nucleotides matching TRDD3. Germline V CDR1 and CDR2: TSWWSYY, QGS. The CDR3 has 19 amino acids.

About this clone: TCRdb's listed protein matches a much larger clone and diverges from this DNA's translation at residue 7, likely through a read error; the protein shown comes from the DNA. The chain uses TRDV1 and TRDJ1; D assignment may be TRDD1 or TRDD3 (6 bases each). The J gene, absent from TCRdb, was called here by matching the DNA to germline. V was trimmed by 5 bases and J by 0 bases, leaving 31 bases between them. Germline CDR1 is TSWWSYY and CDR2 is QGS. The CDR3 consists of 21 residues. This chain's CDR3 is CALGSPLGKYGSGADTDKLIF. Here the CDR3 DNA reads TGTGCTCTTGGGTCCCCTCTAGGGAAATACGGTTCTGGGGCCGACACCGATAAACTCATCTTT.

For this clone: TCRdb assigns this DNA the protein of a much larger clone, which departs from its translation at residue 17; this likely reflects a read error, and the protein shown comes from translating the DNA. The chain carries TRDV1 and TRDJ1; D remains ambiguous. As TCRdb names no J gene, one was assigned here on the basis of a DNA match to germline. CDR1 TSWWSYY and CDR2 QGS come from the germline V gene. CDR3 size: 20 residues. CDR3 sequence: CALGERQTPGVLLHTDELIF. The CDR3 DNA reads as TGTGCTCTTGGGGAAAGACAAACCCCAGGAGTACTTCTCCACACCGATGAACTCATCTTT.

This clone has at least ten counts. The genes are TRDV1 and TRDJ1, with D perhaps matching TRDD3 (5 bases). Germline V lookup: CDR1 TSWWSYY, CDR2 QGS. Trimming removed 4 bases at V and 2 bases at J, with 29 bases between. The CDR3 runs 20 residues. CDR3 bases: TGTGCTCTTGGGGCAATACCGGGGGGTTTAAAAGGGCGTAAGACCGATAAACTCATCTTT. This sequence encodes CALGAIPGGLKGRKTDKLIF.

This rearrangement joins TRDV2 to TRDJ1; D may be TRDD3 (5 bases). TCRdb does not report a J gene; here it was assigned by matching the DNA to germline references. The germline V and J ends were trimmed by 3 bases and 7 bases, with 26 bases remaining between them. The CDR3 extends over 17 amino acids. The germline CDR1 and CDR2 sequences are GEAIGNYY and EKD. The CDR3 nucleotides read TGTGCCTGTGACTCTCTTCTCGGGGAGGGGAGAAAGAGTAAACTCATCTTT. Its protein is CACDSLLGEGRKSKLIF.

This clone was observed a few times. TCRdb attributes to this sequence the protein of a much larger clone, which differs from the DNA translation at residue 12; a read error is likely, and the protein displayed is translated from the DNA. No J gene was assigned, while the V gene was called as TRDV1; the table's D call of TRDD3 was not tested on the DNA. Germline-derived CDR1 and CDR2 are TSWWSYY and QGS. CDR3 length equals 14 residues. CDR3 region: CALDKGGITDKPIF. CDR3 bases: TGTGCTCTTGATAAGGGGGGGATAACCGATAAACCCATCTTT.